Given below is one T cell receptor beta chain in context. The antigen remains undetermined. At the survey level, the v3.0 immunoSEQ assay was run. Using immunoSEQ multiplex PCR, the repertoire was profiled, and TCRdb retains in-frame clones only, with some absent. This table has some 22,000 clones, around 80% appearing once. Germline V CDR1 and CDR2: SGDLS, YYNGEE. The V gene lost 1 base and the J gene lost 6 bases, with 11 bases spanning the gap. This CDR3 comprises 13 residues. These data are taken from a study of long-term antiretroviral therapy in people with HIV. Study findings and constraints: When set beside controls, HIV repertoires had CDR3 length ranges that were narrower. Upon ART, diversity increased but remained lower than transplant donor controls. Pre-ART expanded TRB clones stayed dominant throughout, though often decreasing after ART. ART adherence, viral resistance and therapy changes were undocumented.

This TCR derives from a woman aged 40 to 50 with HIV. The V and J genes are TRBV9 and TRBJ2-7; D is perhaps TRBD2 (5 bases). The sequenced sample was unsorted PBMCs, obtained 4.1 years after starting antiretroviral therapy. CDR3 coding DNA: TGTGCCAGCAGCGTAAGAAGTCGGGGCGAGCAGTACTTC. It yields the protein CASSVRSRGEQYF.